This T cell receptor (beta chain) was profiled in a study of shared clonotypes between healthy human individuals. Study context: The study drew on a couple of women and three men aged 18 to 49 as donors.

Study-level points and caveats: Around 5% of naive CD4 clonotypes were common to a few donors. Naive subsets, compared against memory subsets, generally had larger estimated richness values.

The ends were cut back, 1 base at V and 4 bases at J, with 8 bases in the middle. The CDR3 is made up of 13 amino acids. Germline CDR1 SEHNR, CDR2 FQNEAQ (reference sequence). Each replicate PCR on the sorted subsets used roughly 200 ng DNA (about 30,000 T cell genomes). The method was immunoSEQ multiplex PCR; TCRdb's version includes in-frame clones alone and lacks a portion of them. The data hold under 2,000,000 clones, with roughly 94% observed a single time. Worth noting for this clone: Its target is unknown. At the DNA level, this CDR3 is encoded by other sequences in the same sample as well.

CD45RO-negative, CCR7-positively selected cells formed the naive CD8 fraction, excluding terminally differentiated effector memory CD45RA+ cells. Sequencing was done on a sample of naive CD8+ T cells sorted from blood. The J gene is TRBJ2-7, the V gene TRBV7-9; tentatively, D is TRBD2 (6 bases). This clonotype was obtained from a man aged 18 to 35 in good health. The DNA for the CDR3 is TGTGCCAGCAGCTTAGACGGGGGATACGAGCAGTACTTC. Amino acids: CASSLDGGYEQYF.